This entry describes one T cell receptor (beta chain). The data originate from a study of ipilimumab plus nivolumab after autologous stem cell transplantation. The CDR3 is 16 residues long. V lost 4 bases and J lost 5; bases outside the gene matches: 4. Germline values: CDR1 SGHTA, CDR2 FQGNSA. Generated by immunoSEQ multiplex PCR, the TCRdb table keeps only in-frame clones and is missing some. The sample includes roughly 23,000 clones, 70% to 85% of them seen just once. Ipilimumab, 1 mg/kg, started 14 to 28 days after autologous transplant. Through week 26, nivolumab 3 mg/kg IV was given weeks 1, 4, 7, 10, then biweekly.

This chain links TRBV7-2 with TRBJ2-1, with 14 positions matching TRBD2. The sequence came from a male donor with diffuse large B-cell lymphoma. This material consisted of PBMCs, taken in a trial of ipilimumab plus nivolumab as post-transplant consolidation. CDR3 DNA sequence: TGTGCCAGCAGCTCGACTAGCGGGGGGGGTAACAATGAGCAGTTCTTC. Encoded protein: CASSSTSGGGNNEQFF.